This TCR beta chain was retrieved from a study of blood T cell repertoires in COVID-19. Study-level background: Collection of acute and convalescent COVID-19 samples took place in the United States, Italy and Spain.

In the source study's methods: Estimation of nucleated cell counts was performed using reference gene primer amplification. Generated by immunoSEQ multiplex PCR, the TCRdb table keeps only in-frame clones and is missing some. Clone size and V and J calls were adopted from that table, with D and trimming inferred from the DNA. The data show a few hundred thousand clones, with 80% to 90% seen just once and 1% held by the top ten. Germline-derived CDR1 and CDR2 are LGHNT and FRNRAP. The CDR3 loop spans 14 amino acids. V lost 4 bases, J lost 4 bases, and 0 bases stayed unmatched. The specimen was PBMCs or T cells enriched from blood (not recorded which). This sequence was found in a man aged 18 to 35 who had recovered from COVID-19. The chain couples TRBV12-5 to TRBJ2-2; 10 bases are a match to TRBD1. As DNA, the CDR3 is TGTGCTAGTGGTTGGACAGGGGGCACCGGGGAGCTGTTTTTT. Encoded protein: CASGWTGGTGELFF.